This T cell receptor (beta chain) stems from a study of T cell responses to AZD1222 COVID-19 vaccine. The wider study: Pooling of second doses given at about 4 or about 12 weeks was done.

The trim removed 1 base at V and 1 base at J, leaving 3 bases unmatched. The germline gives CDR1 LGHDT, CDR2 YNNKEL (reference sequence). The CDR3 has 15 residues. TCRdb's table, derived via immunoSEQ multiplex PCR, lists solely in-frame clones and lacks some. The sample lists some 150,000 clones, around nine tenths occurring once. This chain links TRBV3-1 (or the pseudogene TRBV3-2) with TRBJ1-1, with TRBD1 identical over 7 bases. This receptor was obtained from an adult in good health. This material consisted of peripheral blood, taken on day 0 of AZD1222 vaccination. CDR3 DNA: TGTGCCAGCAGCCAAGGGAGGACAGGGAACACTGAAGCTTTCTTT. It specifies CASSQGRTGNTEAFF.